These 32 T cell receptor beta chains originate from one sample sequenced in a study of blood T cell repertoires in COVID-19 (TCRdb year 2020). Receptors were amplified or captured by the immunoSEQ multiplex PCR assay. TCRdb obtained this table from immuneACCESS and retained in-frame rearrangements with V and J assigned. These tables miss some clones; where compared with another copy, unresolved V genes account for less than half of the shortfall, and the remainder is unexplained. The sample table lists around 200,000 clones, roughly 85% of them with a count of one. The ten biggest clones cover more than 5% of the sample. The sample was PBMCs or T cells enriched from blood (not recorded which). The origin of the receptors is a man aged 35 to 55 who had recovered from COVID-19.

The rearrangement uses TRBV6-5 and TRBJ2-3; 11 bases map to TRBD2. CDR3 length: 15 amino acids. In germline, CDR1 is MNHEY, CDR2 SVGAGI. Germline trimming cut 8 bases from V and 1 base from J; bases unmatched to any gene: 5. As DNA, the CDR3 is TGTGCCAGCCATACTAGCGGGGGCCGCACAGATACGCAGTATTTT. Translating it yields CASHTSGGRTDTQYF.

This clone has a single count. V gene TRBV6-6 combines with J gene TRBJ1-1; tentative D call: TRBD1 (6 bases). The germline CDR1 and CDR2 sequences are MNHNY and SVGAGI (reference sequence). Trimming stripped 6 bases from V and 2 bases from J, with 13 bases between. CDR3 length: 14 amino acids. The CDR3 protein is CASSQQGTNTEAFF. In DNA form, the CDR3 reads TGTGCCAGCAGCCAGCAGGGGACCAACACTGAAGCTTTCTTT.

The V gene is TRBV24-1, the J gene TRBJ1-5; D gene uncertain. This CDR3 contains 12 residues. V was pared by 12 bases and J by 2 bases, with 10 bases between. Germline V gives CDR1 KGHDR, CDR2 SFDVKD. As DNA, the CDR3 is TGTGCCCCAGACGAGGGCAATCAGCCCCAGCATTTT. Its protein is CAPDEGNQPQHF.

The chain employs TRBV7-2 and TRBJ2-7, with D possibly being TRBD2 (5 bases). Trimming took off 5 bases at V and 4 bases at J, with 15 bases between the two ends. Germline CDR1 and CDR2: SGHTA and FQGNSA. This CDR3 has 14 amino acids. Here the CDR3 DNA reads TGTGCCAGCAGCCCGGAGGTCCCCCCGTACGAGCAGTACTTC. It specifies CASSPEVPPYEQYF.

This clone occurred once. The chain uses TRBV4-1 and TRBJ1-3, with a possible D match to TRBD1 (6 bases). The CDR3 has 16 amino acids. Between the trimmed V and J ends, which lost 1 base and 0 bases, there was a span of 10 bases. Germline V gives CDR1 MGHRA, CDR2 YSYEKL. This chain's CDR3 is CASSQADRFSGNTIYF. The CDR3, as DNA: TGCGCCAGCAGCCAAGCTGACAGGTTCTCTGGAAACACCATATATTTT.

The chain employs TRBV29-1 and TRBJ2-3, with D unresolved. The CDR3 length is 13 residues. From germline, CDR1 is SQVTM and CDR2 ANQGSEA. Trimming removed 1 base from V and 1 base from J, with 6 bases in between. In DNA, the CDR3 is TGCAGCGTTGAAGGTTCCGGCACAGATACGCAGTATTTT. This translates into CSVEGSGTDTQYF.

The rearrangement links TRBV5-1 to TRBJ1-6; TRBD1 is a possible D gene (6 bases). The V end was cut by 5 bases, the J end by 2 bases, with 14 bases between. Germline loops: CDR1 SGHRS, CDR2 YFSETQ. This CDR3 region has 16 residues. CDR3 in amino acids: CASSATGSAYNSPLHF. CDR3 nucleotide sequence: TGCGCCAGCAGTGCTACAGGGTCGGCCTATAATTCACCCCTCCACTTT.

The genes are TRBV5-1 and TRBJ1-1, with 7 bases aligning to TRBD1. The CDR3 is 15 amino acids. Losses at the gene ends were 2 bases for V and 5 bases for J; bases not matched to a gene: 9. Per germline, CDR1 SGHRS and CDR2 YFSETQ. CDR3 DNA sequence: TGCGCCAGCAGCTTAACCGGGACAGTGGGAACTGAAGCTTTCTTT. Encoded protein: CASSLTGTVGTEAFF.

The V gene is TRBV2, the J gene TRBJ1-2; D perhaps matches TRBD1 (5 bases). Per germline, CDR1 SNHLY and CDR2 FYNNEI. The CDR3 consists of 14 residues. The ends were cut back, 5 bases at V and 3 bases at J, with 13 bases in the middle. In DNA form, the CDR3 reads TGTGCCAGCAGTTGGAAGGGGCTGGACTATGGCTACACCTTC. Translating gives CASSWKGLDYGYTF.

The chain links TRBV10-3 to TRBJ2-1; 8 nucleotides line up with TRBD2. The V gene's germline CDR1 is ENHRY and CDR2 SYGVKD. Trimming cost V 6 bases and J 6 bases; bases outside gene matches: 7. This CDR3 has 14 amino acids. CDR3 protein: CAIRSGRGSNEQFF. DNA for the CDR3: TGTGCCATCAGAAGCGGGAGAGGAAGCAATGAGCAGTTCTTC.

The genes are TRBV5-6 and TRBJ2-1; D may be TRBD1 (6 bases). This CDR3 contains 13 residues. Trimming removed 4 bases from V and 7 bases from J, with 12 bases in between. Germline CDR1 SGHDT, CDR2 YYEEEE. The CDR3 coding sequence is TGTGCCAGCAGCCTGGACAGAGTAAATGAGCAGTTCTTC. Its translation: CASSLDRVNEQFF.

This chain connects TRBV10-3 to TRBJ2-7; weak D call: TRBD2 (5 bases). Germline-derived CDR1 and CDR2 are ENHRY and SYGVKD. V was clipped by 7 bases and J by 1 base, with 14 bases between them. The CDR3 has 14 residues. DNA for the CDR3: TGTGCCATCACAGGCGGGCTCCCTTCCTACGAGCAGTACTTC. It yields the protein CAITGGLPSYEQYF.

The V call is TRBV6-1, the J call TRBJ1-6; weak D call: TRBD1 (5 bases). The CDR3 covers 15 residues. The V end was cut by 1 base, the J end by 10 bases, with 14 bases between. Germline lookup yields CDR1 MNHNS and CDR2 SASEGT. DNA for the CDR3: TGTGCCAGCAGTGAAGGACAGACTGGGCCGTCACCCCTCCACTTT. The encoded protein is CASSEGQTGPSPLHF.

The chain links TRBV27 to TRBJ1-2; D is uncertain. The CDR3 has 16 residues. The germline V and J ends were trimmed by 5 bases and 2 bases, with 18 bases remaining between them. Germline V gene sequence: CDR1 MNHEY, CDR2 SMNVEV (reference sequence). CDR3 sequence reads: CASSPSPRPKNYGYTF. CDR3 DNA: TGTGCCAGCAGTCCCTCTCCCAGGCCTAAGAACTATGGCTACACCTTC.

The chain joins TRBV5-1 to TRBJ1-6; D not resolved. The CDR3 contains 15 residues. The V end lost 1 base, the J end lost 3 bases, and 8 bases lay between the germline ends. Germline V gives CDR1 SGHRS, CDR2 YFSETQ. CDR3 in amino acids: CASSLRGFYNSPLHF. CDR3 nucleotide sequence: TGCGCCAGCAGCTTGCGAGGGTTCTATAATTCACCCCTCCACTTT.

The chain links TRBV30 to TRBJ1-2; the D gene is possibly TRBD1 (5 bases). This CDR3 is 13 amino acids long. V shed 3 bases and J shed 0 bases, with 8 bases lying between them. Germline V gene sequence: CDR1 GTSNPN, CDR2 SVGIG (reference sequence). CDR3 sequence reads: CAWSRQTNYGYTF. The CDR3, as DNA: TGTGCCTGGAGCCGACAGACTAACTATGGCTACACCTTC.

The chain links TRBV6-5 to TRBJ1-1; D call uncertain. CDR1 and CDR2 from the germline V gene are MNHEY and SVGAGI. This CDR3 is 14 amino acids long. V was cut by 10 bases and J by 4 bases, with 19 bases left in between. The CDR3 bases are TGTGCCACCGGACTGGGTGATTTCGGCACTGAAGCTTTCTTT. Its translation: CATGLGDFGTEAFF.

The gene calls are TRBV9 and TRBJ2-7; a possible D gene is TRBD2 (6 bases). The germline gives CDR1 SGDLS, CDR2 YYNGEE. There are 17 residues in the CDR3. Trimming left V 2 bases short and J 0 bases short, with 18 bases between. The CDR3 is CASSVGGSGPYSYEQYF. The CDR3 coding sequence is TGTGCCAGCAGCGTGGGGGGAAGCGGACCCTACTCCTACGAGCAGTACTTC.

The chain combines TRBV7-8 with TRBJ2-1, with 7 bases matching TRBD2. After removal of 4 bases from V and 9 bases from J, the junction contained 12 bases not matched to a gene. The CDR3 has 15 residues. The V gene's germline CDR1 is SGHVS and CDR2 FQNEAQ. CDR3 nucleotides: TGTGCCAGCAGCTACTCTGGCGGGAGTTCTGTTGAGCAGTTCTTC. As protein: CASSYSGGSSVEQFF.

This rearrangement joins TRBV19 to TRBJ2-5; TRBD2 might be the D (7 bases). V lost 7 bases to trimming and J lost 1 base, with 13 bases between them. Germline CDR1 LNHDA, CDR2 SQIVND (reference sequence). This CDR3 has 14 amino acids. The CDR3 region has the DNA TGTGCCAGTATGGACGGGGGGCTCCAAGAGACCCAGTACTTC. This translates into CASMDGGLQETQYF.

CDR3 DNA sequence: TGTGCCAGCAGTTTCTCTCCGACAGGGGGCAATCAGCCCCAGCATTTT. Translating gives CASSFSPTGGNQPQHF. The rearrangement links TRBV6-5 to TRBJ1-5; the match to TRBD1 covers 8 bases. The V gene end was trimmed by 4 bases and the J gene end by 2 bases; junction bases not matched to a gene: 7. Per the germline V gene, CDR1 is MNHEY and CDR2 is SVGAGI. The CDR3 is 16 residues long.

The chain employs TRBV5-1 and TRBJ1-5, with 7 bases aligning to TRBD1. This CDR3 contains 14 residues. The germline gives CDR1 SGHRS, CDR2 YFSETQ. V dropped 4 bases and J dropped 5; count of bases not matched to a gene: 6. CDR3 sequence (DNA): TGCGCCAGCAGCCCAGGACAGGCAGATCAGCCCCAGCATTTT. It yields the protein CASSPGQADQPQHF. Drawing the rest from reference TRBV5-1 and TRBJ1-5, the complete variable domain is KAGVTQTPRYLIKTRGQQVTLSCSPISGHRSVSWYQQTPGQGLQFLFEYFSETQRNKGNFPGRFSGRQFSNSRSEMNVSTLELGDSALYLCASSPGQADQPQHFGDGTRLSIL.

This chain joins TRBV27 and TRBJ1-6, with a tentative D call TRBD1 (6 bases). The CDR3 length is 15 residues. Germline-derived CDR1 and CDR2 are MNHEY and SMNVEV (reference sequence). With 4 bases removed from V and 10 bases from J, the gap between germline ends came to 17 bases. The CDR3 protein is CASSSGQSQRSPLHF. The CDR3 DNA is TGTGCCAGCAGTTCTGGACAGTCCCAGAGATCACCCCTCCACTTT.

The chain carries TRBV10-3 and TRBJ1-2; 10 nucleotides match TRBD1. The germline CDR1 and CDR2 sequences are ENHRY and SYGVKD. This CDR3 is 15 amino acids long. Trimming removed 2 bases from V and 2 bases from J; junction bases left unmatched: 2. This CDR3 reads CAISEGTGVNYGYTF. The CDR3 DNA is TGTGCCATCAGTGAGGGGACAGGGGTAAACTATGGCTACACCTTC.

The rearrangement links TRBV13 to TRBJ2-3, with D unclear. This CDR3 contains 12 residues. Trimming took 0 bases from V and 5 from J, leaving 3 bases between them. Germline CDR1 is PRHDT and CDR2 is FYEKMQ (reference sequence). The CDR3 coding sequence is TGTGCCAGCAGCTTAGGCGGAGATACGCAGTATTTT. This translates into CASSLGGDTQYF.

The gene calls are TRBV4-2 and TRBJ2-5, with D perhaps TRBD1 (5 bases). This CDR3 has 15 residues. V dropped 2 bases and J dropped 4 bases, with 14 bases sitting between them. Germline V gene sequence: CDR1 LGHNA, CDR2 YNFKEQ. The CDR3 coding sequence is TGTGCCAGCAGCCAACAAGAGGCAAGGGGAGAGACCCAGTACTTC. Translation gives CASSQQEARGETQYF.

This sequence joins TRBV29-1 and TRBJ2-7, with TRBD1 identical over 10 bases. Germline values: CDR1 SQVTM, CDR2 ANQGSEA. This CDR3 region has 13 residues. V dropped 0 bases and J dropped 4; count of bases not matched to a gene: 0. DNA of the CDR3: TGCAGCGTTGAAGAGGACAGGGGGTACGAGCAGTACTTC. Amino acid sequence: CSVEEDRGYEQYF.

The chain uses TRBV30 and TRBJ1-1, with D possibly TRBD1 on 5 matching bases. Trimming stripped 1 base from V and 5 bases from J, with 14 bases between. The CDR3 has 14 residues. Germline CDR1 GTSNPN, CDR2 SVGIG (reference sequence). The CDR3 spells CAWSEMRGKTEAFF. The CDR3 DNA reads as TGTGCCTGGAGTGAAATGCGGGGGAAGACTGAAGCTTTCTTT.

The chain carries TRBV11-3 and TRBJ2-7, with 8 bases identical to TRBD1. The CDR3 runs to 15 residues. Germline CDR1 and CDR2: SGHNT and YENEEA. V was clipped by 4 bases and J by 1 base; unmatched bases: 6. In DNA form, the CDR3 reads TGTGCCAGCAGCTACCGACAGGGGTTTTCCTACGAGCAGTACTTC. This translates into CASSYRQGFSYEQYF. Full variable domain (missing parts from reference TRBV11-3 and TRBJ2-7): EAGVVQSPRYKIIEKKQPVAFWCNPISGHNTLYWYLQNLGQGPELLIRYENEEAVDDSQLPKDRFSAERLKGVDSTLKIQPAELGDSAVYLCASSYRQGFSYEQYFGPGTRLTVT.

The rearrangement uses TRBV19 and TRBJ1-5, with D possibly being TRBD1 (5 bases). Germline values: CDR1 LNHDA, CDR2 SQIVND (reference sequence). The V end was cut by 4 bases, the J end by 3 bases, with 10 bases between. The CDR3 sequence is 14 residues long. For the CDR3, the DNA is TGTGCCAGTAGTAGAACGACAGCCAATCAGCCCCAGCATTTT. Its protein product is CASSRTTANQPQHF.

This sequence joins TRBV3-1 (or the pseudogene TRBV3-2) and TRBJ2-3; D not resolved. This CDR3 contains 12 residues. Germline CDR1 reads LGHDT; CDR2 reads YNNKEL (reference sequence). V was pared by 5 bases and J by 2 bases, with 5 bases between. The CDR3 loop reads CASSGTTDTQYF. The CDR3 region has the DNA TGTGCCAGCAGCGGCACCACAGATACGCAGTATTTT.

In its sample, this clone was seen a few times. J is TRBJ1-5 and V is TRBV5-1, with D maybe TRBD1 (6 bases). Looked up from germline, CDR1 is SGHRS and CDR2 is YFSETQ. With 4 bases removed from V and 3 bases from J, the gap between germline ends came to 14 bases. This CDR3 spans 15 amino acids. The CDR3 DNA sequence: TGCGCCAGCAGCGTGGCTGGGGGCTACAATCAGCCCCAGCATTTT. Protein product: CASSVAGGYNQPQHF.